This T cell receptor beta chain was recovered during a study of control samples from healthy donors and cancer patients. Repertoires were generated with immunoSEQ multiplex PCR, while TCRdb's copy carries only in-frame clones and drops some. The sample includes about 150,000 clones, about 94% of them seen just once. V gave up 3 bases and J gave up 5 bases; unmatched junction bases: 5. Per the germline V gene, CDR1 is KGHSH and CDR2 is LQKENI. CDR3 length: 14 amino acids. This rearrangement joins TRBV18 to TRBJ1-1; 8 nucleotides match TRBD1. Sequencing was done on a sample of blood. This clonotype was obtained from a woman in her thirties or forties in good health. CDR3 nucleotide sequence: TGTGCCAGCTCACCTGACAGGGGATGGACTGAAGCTTTCTTT. Translating it yields CASSPDRGWTEAFF.